The present entry profiles one TCR beta chain with its context. The antigen is undetermined. Data came from immunoSEQ multiplex PCR; TCRdb stores just in-frame clones and leaves some out. The sample lists about 85,000 clones, around nine tenths occurring once. This specimen comes from a study of identifying expanded T cells in peripheral blood. Regarding the study as a whole: Over around two and four weeks, about 15 and 19 clones changed, versus around 1.3 between replicates. Across healthy donors, higher total template counts meant significantly greater approximately two-week count variance.

Germline V gene data show CDR1 as ENHRY and CDR2 as SYGVKD. CDR3 size: 13 residues. Trimming pared 11 bases from V and 0 bases from J, leaving 14 bases between. No infections or other immune events were documented during collection. Sequenced input: blood. The TCR was taken from a person between 18 and 75 years old in good health. This chain uses TRBV10-3 with TRBJ2-7; maybe TRBD2 (5 bases). The CDR3 coding sequence is TGTGCCGCTCGGGGTCCGGGCTCCTACGAGCAGTACTTC. It translates to CAARGPGSYEQYF.